The clone carrying this T cell receptor (beta chain) was detected a few times. This specimen comes from a study of immune reconstitution after stem cell transplant in scleroderma. Each CDR3 protein gets one entry after TCRdb re-called the RT-PCR reads with MiXCR. The sample has approximately 2,300 distinct CDR3 sequences, roughly a tenth seen once. This receptor was obtained from a female donor with systemic sclerosis. Sample collection occurred before or after autologous hematopoietic stem cell transplantation (not recorded which).

CDR3 residues: CSARDFRGGSYNEQFF. The CDR3 nucleotides read TGCAGTGCTAGAGATTTCCGGGGGGGCTCCTACAATGAGCAGTTCTTC. The rearrangement uses TRBV20-1 and TRBJ2-1, with 8 bases matching TRBD2. V was pared by 0 bases and J by 0 bases, with 4 bases of the junction left unmatched. From germline, CDR1 is DFQATT and CDR2 SNEGSKA (reference sequence). The CDR3 extends over 16 amino acids.